A single T cell receptor beta chain is shown here with its context. This record comes from a study of T cell changes during pregnancy in multiple sclerosis. Only in-frame clones appear in the TCRdb table, and some are missing; sequencing was by immunoSEQ multiplex PCR. Altogether tens of thousands of clones are present, roughly 92% being singletons, with the ten largest covering 0.65% to 0.7%. The sample in question was CD4+ T cells from peripheral blood mononuclear cells, obtained in the third trimester of pregnancy. The TCR was taken from a female donor with multiple sclerosis, enrolled in a pregnancy study.

CDR3 nucleotides: TGCAGTGCTAGAGACTTCGATGAGCAGTTCTTC. The encoded protein is CSARDFDEQFF. This chain joins TRBV20-1 and TRBJ2-1; D uncertain. This CDR3 is built from 11 residues. CDR1 is DFQATT, CDR2 SNEGSKA, per germline (reference sequence). The V end lost 0 bases, the J end lost 8 bases, and 5 bases lay between the germline ends.